This T cell receptor beta chain is drawn from a study of blood T cell repertoires in COVID-19. Study context: The United States, Italy and Spain were the sources of the acute and convalescent COVID-19 samples.

Sequencing was performed with immunoSEQ multiplex PCR; in TCRdb, only in-frame clones are kept and a portion is missing. This sample has around 370,000 clones, with around nine tenths found just once. The CDR3 length is 15 residues. The germline CDR1 and CDR2 sequences are LNHDA and SQIVND (reference sequence). With 3 bases clipped from V and 1 base from J, the junction kept 2 bases outside the gene matches. The rearrangement uses TRBV19 and TRBJ1-5, with 8 positions matching TRBD1. The sample was PBMCs or T cells enriched from blood (not recorded which). The origin of this receptor is a woman aged 18-35 years who had recovered from COVID-19. The chain's CDR3 is CASSMQGASNQPQHF. Written as DNA, the CDR3 is TGTGCCAGTAGTATGCAGGGGGCCAGCAATCAGCCCCAGCATTTT.